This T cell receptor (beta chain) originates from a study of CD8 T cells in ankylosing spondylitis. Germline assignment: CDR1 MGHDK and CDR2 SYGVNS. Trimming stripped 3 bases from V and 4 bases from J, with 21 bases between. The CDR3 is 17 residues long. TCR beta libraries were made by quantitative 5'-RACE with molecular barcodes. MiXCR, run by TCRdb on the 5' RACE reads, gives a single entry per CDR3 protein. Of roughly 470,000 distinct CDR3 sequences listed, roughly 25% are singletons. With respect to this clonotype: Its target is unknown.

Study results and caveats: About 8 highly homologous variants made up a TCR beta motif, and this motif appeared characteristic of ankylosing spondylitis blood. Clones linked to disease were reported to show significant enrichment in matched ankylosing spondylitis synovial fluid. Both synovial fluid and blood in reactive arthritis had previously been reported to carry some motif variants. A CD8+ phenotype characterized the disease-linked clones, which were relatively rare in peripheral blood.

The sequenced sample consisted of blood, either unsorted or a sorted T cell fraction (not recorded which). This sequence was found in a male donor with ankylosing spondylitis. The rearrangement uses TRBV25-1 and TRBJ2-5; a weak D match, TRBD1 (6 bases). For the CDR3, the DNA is TGTGCCAGCAGTGACTCCACCCTACAGGGCCGGGGAGAGACCCAGTACTTC. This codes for CASSDSTLQGRGETQYF.